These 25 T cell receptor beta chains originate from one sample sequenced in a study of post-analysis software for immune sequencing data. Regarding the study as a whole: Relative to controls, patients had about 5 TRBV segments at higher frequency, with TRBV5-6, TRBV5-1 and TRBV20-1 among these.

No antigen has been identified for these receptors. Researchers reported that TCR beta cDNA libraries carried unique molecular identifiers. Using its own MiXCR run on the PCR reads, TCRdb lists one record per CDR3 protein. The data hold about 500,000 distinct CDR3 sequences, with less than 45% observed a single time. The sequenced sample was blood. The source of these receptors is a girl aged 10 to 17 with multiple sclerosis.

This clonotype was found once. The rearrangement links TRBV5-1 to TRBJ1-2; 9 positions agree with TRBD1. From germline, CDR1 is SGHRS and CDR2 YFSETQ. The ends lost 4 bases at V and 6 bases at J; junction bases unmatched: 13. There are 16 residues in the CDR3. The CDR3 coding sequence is TGCGCCAGCAGCCTAAGGACAGGGGAAGAGATGGATGGCTACACCTTC. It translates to CASSLRTGEEMDGYTF.

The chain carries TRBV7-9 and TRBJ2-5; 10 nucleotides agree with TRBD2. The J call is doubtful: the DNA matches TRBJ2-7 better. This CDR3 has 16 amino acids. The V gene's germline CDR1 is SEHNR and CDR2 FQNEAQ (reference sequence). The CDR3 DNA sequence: TGTGCCAGCAGCTTAGTAGCGTCTAGCGGGAGATACGAGCAGTACTTC. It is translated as CASSLVASSGRYEQYF.

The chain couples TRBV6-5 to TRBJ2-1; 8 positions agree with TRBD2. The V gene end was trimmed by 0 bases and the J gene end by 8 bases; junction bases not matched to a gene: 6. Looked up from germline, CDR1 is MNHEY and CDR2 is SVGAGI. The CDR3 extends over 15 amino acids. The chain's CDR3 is CASSYSNLAGDEQFF. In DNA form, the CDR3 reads TGTGCCAGCAGTTACTCTAACCTAGCGGGCGATGAGCAGTTCTTC.

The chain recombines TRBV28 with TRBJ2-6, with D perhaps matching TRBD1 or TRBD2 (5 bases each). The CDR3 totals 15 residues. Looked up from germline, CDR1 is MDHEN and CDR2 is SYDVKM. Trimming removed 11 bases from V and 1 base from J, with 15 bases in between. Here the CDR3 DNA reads TGTGCCGGGGGACCTATTGGGTCTGGGGCCAACGTCCTGACTTTC. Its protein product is CAGGPIGSGANVLTF.

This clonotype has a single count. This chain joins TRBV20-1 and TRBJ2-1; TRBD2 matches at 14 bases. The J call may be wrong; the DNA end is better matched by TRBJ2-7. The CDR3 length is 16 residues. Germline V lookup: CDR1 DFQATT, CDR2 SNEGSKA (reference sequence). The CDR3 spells CSAVGTSGSSYNEQYF. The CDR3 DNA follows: TGCAGTGCAGTGGGGACTAGCGGGAGCTCCTACAATGAGCAGTACTTC.

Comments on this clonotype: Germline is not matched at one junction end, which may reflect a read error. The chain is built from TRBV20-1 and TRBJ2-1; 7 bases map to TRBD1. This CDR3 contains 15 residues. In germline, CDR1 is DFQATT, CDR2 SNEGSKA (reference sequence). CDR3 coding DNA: TGCAGTGCTGGAGATGTACAGGGGCGATACAATGAGCAGTTCTTC. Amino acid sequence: CSAGDVQGRYNEQFF.

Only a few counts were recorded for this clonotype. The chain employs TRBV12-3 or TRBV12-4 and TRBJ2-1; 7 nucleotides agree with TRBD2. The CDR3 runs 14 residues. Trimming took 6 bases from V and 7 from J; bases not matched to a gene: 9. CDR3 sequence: CASSHRTRQNEQFF. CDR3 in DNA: TGTGCCAGCAGCCACAGGACTAGACAGAATGAGCAGTTCTTC.

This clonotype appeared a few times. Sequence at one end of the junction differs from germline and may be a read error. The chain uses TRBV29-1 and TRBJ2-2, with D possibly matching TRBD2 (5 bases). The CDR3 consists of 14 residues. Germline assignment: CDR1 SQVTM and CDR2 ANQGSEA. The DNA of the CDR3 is TGCAGCGTTTTGTCCCAGACTAACACCGGGGAGCGGTTTTTT. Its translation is CSVLSQTNTGERFF.

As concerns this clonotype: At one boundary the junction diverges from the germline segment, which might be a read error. The CDR3 protein is CAINEPQEVRQGAKLYEQYF. As DNA, the CDR3 is TGTGCCATCAATGAGCCCCAGGAGGTCCGACAGGGGGCCAAACTATACGAGCAGTACTTC. The chain is built from TRBV10-3 and TRBJ2-4; 10 bases align to TRBD1. The end of the DNA aligns better with TRBJ2-7, so the J call may be wrong. The germline CDR1 and CDR2 sequences are ENHRY and SYGVKD. The CDR3 contains 20 residues.

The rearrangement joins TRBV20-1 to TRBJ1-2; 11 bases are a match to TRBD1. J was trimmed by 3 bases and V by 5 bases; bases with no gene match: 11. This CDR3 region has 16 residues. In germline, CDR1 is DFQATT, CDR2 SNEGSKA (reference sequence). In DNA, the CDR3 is TGCAGTGCTCCCTGGACAGGGGGCGAGATTGACTATGGCTACACCTTC. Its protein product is CSAPWTGGEIDYGYTF.

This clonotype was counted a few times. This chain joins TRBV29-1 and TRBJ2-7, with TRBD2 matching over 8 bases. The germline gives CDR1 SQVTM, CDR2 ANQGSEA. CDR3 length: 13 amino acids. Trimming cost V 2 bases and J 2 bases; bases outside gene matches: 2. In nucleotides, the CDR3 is TGCAGCGTTGAAACTAGCGGAGCCTACGAGCAGTACTTC. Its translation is CSVETSGAYEQYF.

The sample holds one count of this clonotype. CDR3 sequence: CASSVASGPYGYTF. The CDR3 DNA reads as TGTGCCAGCAGCGTAGCTAGTGGGCCGTATGGCTACACCTTC. The genes are TRBV9 and TRBJ1-2; no clear D. Per the germline V gene, CDR1 is SGDLS and CDR2 is YYNGEE. The V end was cut by 0 bases, the J end by 5 bases, with 11 bases between. The length of the CDR3 is 14 residues.

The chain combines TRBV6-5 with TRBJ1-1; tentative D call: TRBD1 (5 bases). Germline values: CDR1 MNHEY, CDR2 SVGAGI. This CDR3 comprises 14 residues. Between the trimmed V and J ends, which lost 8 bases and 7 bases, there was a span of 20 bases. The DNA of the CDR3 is TGTGCCAGCCACCTCCCAGGGTATCGTGGTGAAGCTTTCTTT. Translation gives CASHLPGYRGEAFF.

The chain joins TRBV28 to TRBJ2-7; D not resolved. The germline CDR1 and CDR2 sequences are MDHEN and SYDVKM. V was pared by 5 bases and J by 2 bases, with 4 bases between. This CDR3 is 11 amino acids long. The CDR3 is CASSQPYEQYF. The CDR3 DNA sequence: TGTGCCAGCAGTCAACCCTACGAGCAGTACTTC.

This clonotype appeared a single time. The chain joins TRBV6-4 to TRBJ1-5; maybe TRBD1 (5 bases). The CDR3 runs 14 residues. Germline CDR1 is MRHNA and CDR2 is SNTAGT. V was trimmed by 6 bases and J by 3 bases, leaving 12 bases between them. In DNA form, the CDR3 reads TGTGCCAGCAGCCCCGACAGCGCCAATCAGCCCCAGCATTTT. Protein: CASSPDSANQPQHF.

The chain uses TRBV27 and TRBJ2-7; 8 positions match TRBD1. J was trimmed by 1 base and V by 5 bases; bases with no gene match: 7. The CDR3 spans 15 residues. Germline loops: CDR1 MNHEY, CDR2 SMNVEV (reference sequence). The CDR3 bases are TGTGCCAGCAGTACACCCGGGACAGGATCCTACGAGCAGTACTTC. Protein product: CASSTPGTGSYEQYF.

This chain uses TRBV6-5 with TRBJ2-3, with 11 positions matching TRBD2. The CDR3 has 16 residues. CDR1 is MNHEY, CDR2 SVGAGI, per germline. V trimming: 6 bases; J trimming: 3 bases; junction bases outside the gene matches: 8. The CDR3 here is CASSILAGESTDTQYF. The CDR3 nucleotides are TGTGCCAGCAGCATACTAGCGGGAGAGAGTACAGATACGCAGTATTTT.

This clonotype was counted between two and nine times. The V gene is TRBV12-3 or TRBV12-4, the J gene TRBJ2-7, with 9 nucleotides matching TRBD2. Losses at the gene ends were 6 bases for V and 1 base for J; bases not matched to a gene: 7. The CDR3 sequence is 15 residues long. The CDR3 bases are TGTGCCAGCAGCTTCCTAGCGGGATTATCCTACGAGCAGTACTTC. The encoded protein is CASSFLAGLSYEQYF.

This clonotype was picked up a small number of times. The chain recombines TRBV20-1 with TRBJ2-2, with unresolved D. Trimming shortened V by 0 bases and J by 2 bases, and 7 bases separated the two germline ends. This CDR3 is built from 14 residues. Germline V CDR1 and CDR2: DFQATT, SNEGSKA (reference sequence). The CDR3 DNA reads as TGCAGTGCTAGAGATTTTTCTAACACCGGGGAGCTGTTTTTT. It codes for CSARDFSNTGELFF.

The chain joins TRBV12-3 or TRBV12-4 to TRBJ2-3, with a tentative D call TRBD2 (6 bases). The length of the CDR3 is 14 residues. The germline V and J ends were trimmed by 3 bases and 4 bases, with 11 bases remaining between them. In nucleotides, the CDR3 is TGTGCCAGCAGTTTTAAAGCTAGCGCAGATACGCAGTATTTT. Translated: CASSFKASADTQYF.

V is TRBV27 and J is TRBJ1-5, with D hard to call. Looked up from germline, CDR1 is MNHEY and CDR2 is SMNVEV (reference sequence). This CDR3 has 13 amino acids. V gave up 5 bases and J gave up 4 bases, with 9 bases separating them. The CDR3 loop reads CASSHRGNQPQHF. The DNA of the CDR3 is TGTGCCAGCAGTCATCGAGGGAATCAGCCCCAGCATTTT.

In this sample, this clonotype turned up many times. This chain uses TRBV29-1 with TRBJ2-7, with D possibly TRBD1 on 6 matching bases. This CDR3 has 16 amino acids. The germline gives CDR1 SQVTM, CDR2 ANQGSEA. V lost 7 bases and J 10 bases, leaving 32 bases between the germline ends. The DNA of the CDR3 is TGCAGCGCGTGGACAGTTCGGTATGAGGGTCCAGAAGACCAGTACTTC. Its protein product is CSAWTVRYEGPEDQYF.

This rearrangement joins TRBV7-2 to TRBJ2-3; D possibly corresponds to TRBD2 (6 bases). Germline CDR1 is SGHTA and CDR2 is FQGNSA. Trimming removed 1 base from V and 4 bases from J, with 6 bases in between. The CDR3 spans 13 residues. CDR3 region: CASSLERADTQYF. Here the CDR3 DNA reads TGTGCCAGCAGCTTAGAGCGGGCAGATACGCAGTATTTT.

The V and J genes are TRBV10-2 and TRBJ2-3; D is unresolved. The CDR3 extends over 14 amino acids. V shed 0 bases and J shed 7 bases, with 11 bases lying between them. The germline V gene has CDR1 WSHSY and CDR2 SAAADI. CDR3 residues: CASSESSGPNTQYF. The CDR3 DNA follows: TGCGCCAGCAGTGAGTCTAGTGGGCCTAATACGCAGTATTTT.

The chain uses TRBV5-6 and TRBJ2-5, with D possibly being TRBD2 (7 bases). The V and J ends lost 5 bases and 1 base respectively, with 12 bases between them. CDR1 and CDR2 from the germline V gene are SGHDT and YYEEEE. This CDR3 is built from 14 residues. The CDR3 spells CASRKGGLQETQYF. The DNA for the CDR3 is TGTGCCAGCAGAAAGGGGGGGCTCCAAGAGACCCAGTACTTC.